This T cell receptor beta chain was retrieved from a study of Graves' ophthalmopathy and Graves' hyperthyroidism (dated by TCRdb to the late 2010s). Turning to the overall study: Peripheral blood was collected at initial diagnosis, prior to any treatment. To tell Graves' ophthalmopathy apart from Graves' hyperthyroidism, and to predict which patients would progress to ophthalmopathy, the study relied on TCR beta repertoire signatures. In total, 135 blood samples were TCR-sequenced: 40 to 45 ophthalmopathy, some 75 hyperthyroidism and some 17 hyperthyroidism-to-ophthalmopathy patients. To explore V-J signatures distinguishing ophthalmopathy from hyperthyroidism, a discovery set of some 100 patients (around 42 ophthalmopathy, over 55 stable hyperthyroidism) was enrolled. An independent validation cohort was composed of some 18 hyperthyroidism patients and more than 15 patients who later progressed from hyperthyroidism to ophthalmopathy. In roughly six hyperthyroidism patients, the T-cell repertoires found in thyroid tissue were compared with those found in blood. Following sample collection, hyperthyroidism patients were given methimazole at a starting dose of 30 mg daily, and ophthalmopathy patients were given high-dose intravenous methylprednisolone. The roughly 100 discovery patients were randomly divided into training and test sets at a 7:3 ratio.

For repertoire sequencing, the TCR beta CDR3 regions were amplified from RNA transcripts. A first-round RT-PCR used HTBI primers with the Qiagen OneStep RT-PCR kit, followed by a second-round multiplex PCR, size selection and purification. Sequencing of the libraries was carried out on an Illumina HiSeq2000 in paired-end mode with 100 bp reads. As for how the authors treated the data: SOAPnuke was used to process the reads, throwing out any read that had adapters, had uncalled bases, had a mean Phred below 15, or lacked an exact constant-primer or identifier match. COPE v1.2.5 was used to merge high-quality paired reads. Each unique nucleotide sequence was treated as a clonotype, and MiTCR v1.1 was used to align the clonotypes to the IMGT TRB V, D and J references. The analysis was limited to V-J combinations with a frequency above 0.0001, which together covered 99.2% of repertoires. For each V-J combination, a TCR clonal expansion and chaos score was defined as the ratio of F50 clonal expansion to chaos observed in the TCRdist matrix. Welch's t-statistics and random forest were used to reduce features to 13 V-J combinations, which were fed into a naive Bayes classifier. Thyroid-blood repertoire similarity was quantified with the Morisita-Horn index. TCRdb passed the public sequencing reads through fastp at Q25 and MiXCR, retaining productive beta sequences. Here each entry gathers all rows of one CDR3 protein and keeps the most common genes and DNA. The V and J calls reflect TCRdb's pipeline rather than the authors' work. Here the sample has fewer than 650,000 distinct CDR3 sequences; 22% occur a single time. Clones ranked in the top ten supply approximately 7% of the sample.

Hyperthyroidism was considered stable if no progression to ophthalmopathy occurred within 18 months of follow-up. Hyperthyroidism patients were newly diagnosed, with disease duration under 2 months, and aged 18 to 65 years. Patients with other autoimmune diseases, uncontrolled infections, pregnancy or lactation were excluded. Clinical symptoms, serum thyroxine, TRAb, thyroid ultrasound and orbital computed tomography formed the basis of the diagnosis. PBMCs were isolated from about 9.1 ml of fresh peripheral blood by Ficoll-Paque density gradient centrifugation. Trizol reagent was used to extract the total RNA, and its quality was then checked on an Agilent 2100 Bioanalyzer. Broad study findings and their caveats: In validation, the model predicted ophthalmopathy progression with more than 70% sensitivity and 72% to 80% specificity; about a dozen predicted patients were CT-confirmed with GO in a median of approximately 6.5 months. Most expanded thyroid clonotypes with a frequency above 0.001 also appeared in blood, which suggests that blood repertoires may reflect the immune response in the thyroid. In cross-validation, the 13-signature model distinguished ophthalmopathy from stable hyperthyroidism with around 90% sensitivity and about 81% specificity, while in the test set the corresponding values were around 79% and 71%. Sample size was not predetermined statistically, and investigators were not blinded to group allocation.

Trimming accounts for 4 bases at V and 7 bases at J, while the number of junction bases matched to no gene is 10. The CDR3 runs 16 amino acids, cysteine and phenylalanine included. Only the CDR3 portion is preserved as DNA: 48 bases, with reading frame beginning at the first base. The germline V gene (reference sequence) specifies LNHDA as CDR1 and SQIVND as CDR2. This clonotype was counted many times. Its specific antigen is unknown. Qualities for individual bases were not recorded, and no much larger clone is one base off. Sequenced input: peripheral blood. The sequence came from a woman under 30 with stable Graves' hyperthyroidism. Some clones in this sample may be carry-over from other donors' samples. Donor details come from another sample of the same person, matched by shared clones. This chain joins TRBV19 to TRBJ2-2; TRBD1 matches 9 bases in the middle. In nucleotide form, the sequence is TGTGCCAGTAGTAAATCAATCGGGACAGGGCTCGGGGAGCTGTTTTTT. It translates as CASSKSIGTGLGELFF.